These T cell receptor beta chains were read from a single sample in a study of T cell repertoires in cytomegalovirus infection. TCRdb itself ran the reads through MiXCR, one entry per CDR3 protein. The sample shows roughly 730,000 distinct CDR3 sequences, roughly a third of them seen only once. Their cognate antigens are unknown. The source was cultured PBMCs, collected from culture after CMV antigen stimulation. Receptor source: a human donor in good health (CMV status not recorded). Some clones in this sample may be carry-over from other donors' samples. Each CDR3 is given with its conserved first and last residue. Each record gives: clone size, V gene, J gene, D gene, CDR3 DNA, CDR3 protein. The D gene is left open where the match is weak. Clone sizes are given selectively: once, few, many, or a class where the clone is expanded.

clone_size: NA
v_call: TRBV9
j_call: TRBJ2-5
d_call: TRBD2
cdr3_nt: TGTGCCAGCAGCGTAGACGAGCAACTAGCGGGGGTCTCAGAGACCCAGTACTTC
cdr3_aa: CASSVDEQLAGVSETQYF

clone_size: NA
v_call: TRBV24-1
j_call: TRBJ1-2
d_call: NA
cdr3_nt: TGTGCCACCAGTGATCCCACAGCAGGGATAGGTGGCTACACCTTC
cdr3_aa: CATSDPTAGIGGYTF

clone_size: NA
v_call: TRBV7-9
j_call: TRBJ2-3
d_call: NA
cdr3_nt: TGTGCCAGCAGCTTCACGGGGGAAGATACGCAGTATTTT
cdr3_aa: CASSFTGEDTQYF

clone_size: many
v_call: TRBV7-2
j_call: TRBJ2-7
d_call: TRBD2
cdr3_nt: TGTGCCAGCAGCTTTAGCGGGGGGGGGACCTCGTACGAGCAGTACTTC
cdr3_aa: CASSFSGGGTSYEQYF

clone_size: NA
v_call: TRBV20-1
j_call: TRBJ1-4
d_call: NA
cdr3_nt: TGCAGGGCTAGGAACGGGCTAGAGGAAAAACTGTTTTTT
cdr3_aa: CRARNGLEEKLFF

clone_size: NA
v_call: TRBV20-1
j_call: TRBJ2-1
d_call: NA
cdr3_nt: TGCAGTGCTAGAGATCTGGGCAGGGCAGGGGGGCACAATGAGCAGTTCTTC
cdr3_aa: CSARDLGRAGGHNEQFF

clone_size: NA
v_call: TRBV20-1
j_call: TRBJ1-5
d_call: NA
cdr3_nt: TGCAGTGCTAGCGCGGGGGGATTCAATCAGCCCCAGCATTTT
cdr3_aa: CSASAGGFNQPQHF

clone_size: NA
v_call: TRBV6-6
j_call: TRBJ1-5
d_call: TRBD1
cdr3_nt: TGTGCCAGCAGTGGTCGGACAGGACCGTATAGCAATCAGCCCCAGCATTTT
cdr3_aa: CASSGRTGPYSNQPQHF

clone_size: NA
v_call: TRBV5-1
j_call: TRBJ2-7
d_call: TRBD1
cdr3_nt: TGCGCCAGCAGCTCTGATCACCGGGACAGGTCGGTTGAGCAGTACTTC
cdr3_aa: CASSSDHRDRSVEQYF

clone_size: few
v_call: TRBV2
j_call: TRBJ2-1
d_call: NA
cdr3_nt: TGTGCCAGCAGTGAAGTGCGGGGACAATACAATGAGCAGTTCTTC
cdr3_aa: CASSEVRGQYNEQFF

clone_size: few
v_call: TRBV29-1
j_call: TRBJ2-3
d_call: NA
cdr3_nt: TGCAGCGTTGGCGACACTCATACGCAGTATTTT
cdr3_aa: CSVGDTHTQYF

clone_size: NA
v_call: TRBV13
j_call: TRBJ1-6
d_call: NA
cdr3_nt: TGCGCCAGCAGCTTGATGGGGAGTTTCTTCACTTCACCCCTCCACTTT
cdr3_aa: CASSLMGSFFTSPLHF

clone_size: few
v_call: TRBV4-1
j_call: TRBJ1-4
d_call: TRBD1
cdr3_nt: TGCGCCAGCAGCCAGAATCCGGGACAGGGGGCTGAAAAACTGTTTTTT
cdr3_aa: CASSQNPGQGAEKLFF

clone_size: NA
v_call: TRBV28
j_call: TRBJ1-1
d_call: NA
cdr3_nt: TGTGCCAGCAGTGCCTTTGTGGGGATCGGGTTCCCTGAAGCTTTCTTT
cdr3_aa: CASSAFVGIGFPEAFF

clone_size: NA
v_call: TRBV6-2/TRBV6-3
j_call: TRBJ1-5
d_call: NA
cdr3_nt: TGTGCCAGCAGTTACCCCCCGACAGGCACGGGGCCCCAGCATTTT
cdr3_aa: CASSYPPTGTGPQHF

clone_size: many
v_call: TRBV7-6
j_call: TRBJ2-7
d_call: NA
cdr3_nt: TGTGCCAGCAGCCCTAGCGCTGCCTCCTACGAGCAGTACTTC
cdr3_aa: CASSPSAASYEQYF

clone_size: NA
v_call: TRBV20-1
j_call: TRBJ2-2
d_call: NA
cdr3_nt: TGCAGTGCTAGAGATAACAGTTACACCGGGGAGCTGTTTTTT
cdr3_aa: CSARDNSYTGELFF

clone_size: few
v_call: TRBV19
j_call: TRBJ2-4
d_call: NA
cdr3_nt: TGTGCCAGTAGTATAGTTGGGGCCGTGGCCAAAAACATTCAGTACTTC
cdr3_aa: CASSIVGAVAKNIQYF

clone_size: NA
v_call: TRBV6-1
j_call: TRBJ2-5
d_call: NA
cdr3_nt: TGTGCCAGCATGGATGGACAGCAAGAGACCCAGTACTTC
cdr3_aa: CASMDGQQETQYF

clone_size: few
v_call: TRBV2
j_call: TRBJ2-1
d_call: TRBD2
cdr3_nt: TGTGCCAGCAGTGAGGAGTCTAGCGGGGCGCTCGAGCAGTTCTTC
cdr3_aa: CASSEESSGALEQFF

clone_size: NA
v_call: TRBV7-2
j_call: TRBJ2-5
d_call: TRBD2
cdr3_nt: TGTGCCAGCAGCCCCCCTAGCGGGGGGGCTCGGGAGACCCAGTACTTC
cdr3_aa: CASSPPSGGARETQYF

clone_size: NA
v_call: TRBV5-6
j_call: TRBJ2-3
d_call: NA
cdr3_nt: TGTGCCAGCAGCTTTCTCAGGAAGGGGACAGATACGCAGTATTTT
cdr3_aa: CASSFLRKGTDTQYF

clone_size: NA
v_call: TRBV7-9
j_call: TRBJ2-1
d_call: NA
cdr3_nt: TGTGCCAGCAGTTCTCCGACTAACTACAATGAGCAGTTCTTC
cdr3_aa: CASSSPTNYNEQFF

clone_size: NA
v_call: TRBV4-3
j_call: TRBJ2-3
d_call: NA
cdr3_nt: TGCGCCAGCAGCCAACCCCCGGGCGGAGGGCCCATAGATACGCAGTATTTT
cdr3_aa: CASSQPPGGGPIDTQYF

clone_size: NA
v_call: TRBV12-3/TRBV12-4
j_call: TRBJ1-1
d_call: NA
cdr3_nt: TGTGCCAGCAGTGCGACAGGACAGCCGTCCGCTTTCTTT
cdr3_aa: CASSATGQPSAFF

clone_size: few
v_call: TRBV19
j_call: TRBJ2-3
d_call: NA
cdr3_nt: TGTGCCAGTAATAGCGGCTCCACAGATACGCAGTATTTT
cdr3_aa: CASNSGSTDTQYF

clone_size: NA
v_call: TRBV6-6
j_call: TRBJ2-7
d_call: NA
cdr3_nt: TGTGCCAGCAGTTACGAAGGAAGTGAGCAGTACTTC
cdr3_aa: CASSYEGSEQYF

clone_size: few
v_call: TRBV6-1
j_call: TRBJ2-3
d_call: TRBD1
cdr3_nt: TGTGCCAGCAGTGAAGCGGGACAGGGGCCCGCGACAGATACGCAGTATTTT
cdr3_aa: CASSEAGQGPATDTQYF

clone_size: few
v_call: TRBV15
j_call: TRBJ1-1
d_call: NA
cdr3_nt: TGTGCCACCCAGAGAGAGATGGGAGCAGGGAACACTGAAGCTTTCTTT
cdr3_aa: CATQREMGAGNTEAFF

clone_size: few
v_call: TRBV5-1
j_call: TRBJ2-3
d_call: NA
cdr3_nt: TGTGCCAGCAGCTTAAGGGACACCACAGATACGCAGTATTTT
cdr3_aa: CASSLRDTTDTQYF

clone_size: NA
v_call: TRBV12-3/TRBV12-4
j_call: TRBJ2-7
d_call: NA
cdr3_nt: TGTGCCAGCAGCCCCGAGGACGGAAGCTCCTACGAGCAGTACTTC
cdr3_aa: CASSPEDGSSYEQYF

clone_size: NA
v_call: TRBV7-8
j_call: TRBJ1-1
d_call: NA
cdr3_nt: TGTGCCAGCAGCTTAGAACGACCTTCCCCCCGAAATTTGAACACTGAAGCTTTCTTT
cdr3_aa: CASSLERPSPRNLNTEAFF

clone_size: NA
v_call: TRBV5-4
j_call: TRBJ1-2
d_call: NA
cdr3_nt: TGTGCCAGCAGCCCGTCTGTGACGGGGGGGAACTATGGCTACACCTTC
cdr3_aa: CASSPSVTGGNYGYTF

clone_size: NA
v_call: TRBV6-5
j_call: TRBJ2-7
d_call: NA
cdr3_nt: TGTGCCAGCAGTTACTTTCCGGGGGACGAGCAGTACTTC
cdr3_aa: CASSYFPGDEQYF

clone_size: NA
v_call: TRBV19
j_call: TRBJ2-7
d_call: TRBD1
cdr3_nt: TGTGCCAGTAGTCCCAACCCGCCGGGACAGGGGCTCGAGCAGTACTTC
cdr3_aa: CASSPNPPGQGLEQYF

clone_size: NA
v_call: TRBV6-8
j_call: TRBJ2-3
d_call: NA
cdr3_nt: TGTGCCAGCAGTTACGTAGGAGGGTCCCGTGGGGATACGCAGTATTTT
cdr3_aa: CASSYVGGSRGDTQYF

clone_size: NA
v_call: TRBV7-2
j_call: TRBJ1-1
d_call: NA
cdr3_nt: TGTGCCAGCAGCCCCGGACGCTCTAGTGCTTTCTTT
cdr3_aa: CASSPGRSSAFF

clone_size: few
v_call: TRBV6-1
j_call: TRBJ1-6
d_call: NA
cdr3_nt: TGTGCCAGCAGTTACCTCCTGACAGGATCACCCCTCCACTTT
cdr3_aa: CASSYLLTGSPLHF

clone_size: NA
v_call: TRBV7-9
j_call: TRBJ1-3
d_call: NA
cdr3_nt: TGTGCCAGCAGTAGTTTGACGGATCGCTGGAACACCATATATTTT
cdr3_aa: CASSSLTDRWNTIYF

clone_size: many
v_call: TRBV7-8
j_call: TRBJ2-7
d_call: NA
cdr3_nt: TGTGCCAGCAGCTTACGCCGGGCCTTTTACAAGCACGAGCAGTACTTC
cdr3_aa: CASSLRRAFYKHEQYF

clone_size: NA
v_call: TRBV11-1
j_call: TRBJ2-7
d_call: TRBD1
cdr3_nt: TGTGCCAGCAGCTTAGCCCCGGGACAGGACTACGAGCAGTACTTC
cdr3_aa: CASSLAPGQDYEQYF

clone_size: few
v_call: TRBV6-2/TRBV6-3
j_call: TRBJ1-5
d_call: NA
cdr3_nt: TGTGCCAGCAGACAAGGGACGGTTAGCAATCAGCCCCAGCATTTT
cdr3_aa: CASRQGTVSNQPQHF

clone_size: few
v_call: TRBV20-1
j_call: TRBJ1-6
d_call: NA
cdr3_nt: TGCAGTGCTAGAATTTCAGGGGCAGATTCACCCCTCCACTTT
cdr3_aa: CSARISGADSPLHF

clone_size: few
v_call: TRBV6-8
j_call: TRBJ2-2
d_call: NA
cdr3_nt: TGTGCCAGCAGCCCCCCAACAAGGGACGGCCCGAACACCGGGGAGCTGTTTTTT
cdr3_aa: CASSPPTRDGPNTGELFF

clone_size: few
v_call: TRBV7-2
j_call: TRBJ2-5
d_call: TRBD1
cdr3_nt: TGTGCCAGCAGCTTAAACAGGGGCGGGGAGACCCAGTACTTC
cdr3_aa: CASSLNRGGETQYF

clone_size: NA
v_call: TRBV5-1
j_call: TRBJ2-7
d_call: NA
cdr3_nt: TGCGCCAGCGCGGAGGTAGCGGAGCGTCCCTACGAGCAGTACTTC
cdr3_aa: CASAEVAERPYEQYF

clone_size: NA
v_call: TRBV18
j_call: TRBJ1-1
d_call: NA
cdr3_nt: TGTGCCAGCTCACCACCGGGTGGGATCGGTGAAGCTTTCTTT
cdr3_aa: CASSPPGGIGEAFF

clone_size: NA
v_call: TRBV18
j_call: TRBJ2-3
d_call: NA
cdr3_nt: TGTGCCAGCTCACCACCAGACTCTCAGGGGAACACAGATACGCAGTATTTT
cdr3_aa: CASSPPDSQGNTDTQYF

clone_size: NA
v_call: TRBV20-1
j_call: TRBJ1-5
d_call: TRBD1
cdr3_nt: TGCAGTGCCATAACAGGGGGCTATCAGCCCCAGCATTTT
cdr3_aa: CSAITGGYQPQHF

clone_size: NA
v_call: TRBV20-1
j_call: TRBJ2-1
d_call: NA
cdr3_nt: TGCAGTGCTAGTCAGGGGTACTCCTACAATGAGCAGTTCTTC
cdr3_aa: CSASQGYSYNEQFF

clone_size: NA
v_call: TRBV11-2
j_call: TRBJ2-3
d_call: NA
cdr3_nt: TGTGCCAGCAGCTTATCCCGGGACAACACAGATACGCAGTATTTT
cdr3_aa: CASSLSRDNTDTQYF

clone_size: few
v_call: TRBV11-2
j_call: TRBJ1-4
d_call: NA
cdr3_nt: TGTGCCAGCAGCCCCCGGGGGTCGAGCCATGGAGAGGAAAAACTGTTTTTT
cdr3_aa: CASSPRGSSHGEEKLFF